These 22 T cell receptor beta chains were sequenced from one sample in a study of blood T cell repertoires in COVID-19. Repertoires were generated with immunoSEQ multiplex PCR, while TCRdb's copy carries only in-frame clones and drops some. The table lists about 80,000 clones, 80% to 90% of them singletons. The sequenced material came from peripheral blood. The source is a woman at least 80 years old with acute or convalescent COVID-19.

The chain uses TRBV4-3 and TRBJ2-3, with 8 positions matching TRBD2. This CDR3 is built from 16 residues. Germline V lookup: CDR1 LGHNA, CDR2 YSLEER. V shed 2 bases, J shed 6 bases, and the junction held 10 bases outside the gene matches. The CDR3 spells CASSQRAGGGGDTQYF. The DNA of the CDR3 is TGCGCCAGCAGCCAACGCGCTGGGGGCGGGGGGGATACGCAGTATTTT.

CDR3 residues: CASSAYSGRANEQFF. In DNA form, the CDR3 reads TGTGCCAGCAGTGCCTATAGCGGGAGGGCCAATGAGCAGTTCTTC. This chain uses TRBV27 with TRBJ2-1, with 11 bases aligning to TRBD2. The CDR3 runs to 15 residues. CDR1 and CDR2 (germline): MNHEY, SMNVEV (reference sequence). The J segment lost 6 bases and the V segment lost 5 bases, leaving 6 bases of the junction unmatched.

The V and J genes are TRBV10-2 and TRBJ2-1; D perhaps matches TRBD2 (6 bases). Germline V gene sequence: CDR1 WSHSY, CDR2 SAAADI. The V end was cut by 7 bases, the J end by 6 bases, with 19 bases between. The CDR3 sequence is 15 residues long. CDR3 DNA sequence: TGCGCCAGCATATTACCTGGGGGACTGTTCAATGAGCAGTTCTTC. This sequence encodes CASILPGGLFNEQFF.

In the case of this clone: Compared with germline, one end of the junction differs, possibly owing to a read error. The CDR3 DNA is TGCAGTGCTAGTCCCCCCCGACGCGGGAGGGCCTCCAACAATGAGCAGTTCTTC. As protein: CSASPPRRGRASNNEQFF. The chain is built from TRBV20-1 and TRBJ2-1; 9 bases match TRBD2. This CDR3 region has 18 residues. Germline CDR1 DFQATT, CDR2 SNEGSKA (reference sequence).

The chain has TRBV2 and TRBJ2-1; no reliable D call. Germline lookup yields CDR1 SNHLY and CDR2 FYNNEI. V was cut by 6 bases and J by 0 bases, with 12 bases left in between. CDR3 length equals 15 residues. CDR3 nucleotide sequence: TGTGCCAGCAGCATCGATTCCAGCTCCTACAATGAGCAGTTCTTC. Protein: CASSIDSSSYNEQFF.

The chain recombines TRBV5-4 with TRBJ1-2; D remains ambiguous. Germline values: CDR1 SGHNT, CDR2 YYREEE (reference sequence). V lost 4 bases and J 5 bases, leaving 9 bases between the germline ends. This CDR3 has 12 residues. The CDR3 spells CASSLDTYGYTF. CDR3 DNA: TGTGCCAGCAGCCTCGACACTTATGGCTACACCTTC.

This chain connects TRBV5-1 to TRBJ2-3; 9 bases fit TRBD2. Per the germline V gene, CDR1 is SGHRS and CDR2 is YFSETQ. The CDR3 contains 15 residues. V lost 6 bases and J lost 6; bases outside the gene matches: 11. Here the CDR3 DNA reads TGCGCCAGCAAAGTCAGGGGACTAGCAGGGGATACGCAGTATTTT. It yields the protein CASKVRGLAGDTQYF.

The V gene is TRBV5-1, the J gene TRBJ1-1; D unclear. The CDR3 runs to 15 residues. Per germline, CDR1 SGHRS and CDR2 YFSETQ. Trimming took 5 bases from V and 0 from J, leaving 14 bases between them. Here the CDR3 reads CASRTNANMNTEAFF. The CDR3 DNA sequence: TGCGCCAGCAGAACTAACGCTAACATGAACACTGAAGCTTTCTTT.

This clone was counted a single time. The V and J genes are TRBV19 and TRBJ2-3, with TRBD2 matching 8 bases. The length of the CDR3 is 15 residues. V shed 5 bases and J 5 bases; nucleotides not matched to a gene: 9. Germline V lookup: CDR1 LNHDA, CDR2 SQIVND (reference sequence). The CDR3 region has the DNA TGTGCCAGTAGTCCCCTTCGCGGGGGGAAAGATACGCAGTATTTT. Its protein product is CASSPLRGGKDTQYF.

The J gene is TRBJ2-4, the V gene TRBV7-2; D is unclear. Trimming removed 1 base from V and 9 bases from J, with 13 bases in between. This CDR3 is 14 amino acids long. Germline V gene sequence: CDR1 SGHTA, CDR2 FQGNSA. The CDR3 coding sequence is TGTGCCAGCAGCTTAGTAGGTCCAAACAGCATTCAGTACTTC. This encodes CASSLVGPNSIQYF.

V and J are TRBV27 and TRBJ2-7, with TRBD2 identical over 9 bases. The germline V gene has CDR1 MNHEY and CDR2 SMNVEV (reference sequence). The V and J ends lost 6 bases and 2 bases, in that order; junction bases with no gene match: 11. The CDR3 covers 16 residues. The chain's CDR3 is CASSSPRAGGTYEQYF. DNA for the CDR3: TGTGCCAGCAGCTCCCCGAGAGCGGGAGGCACCTACGAGCAGTACTTC.

The gene calls are TRBV20-1 and TRBJ2-1; 11 nucleotides align to TRBD2. The J segment lost 10 bases and the V segment lost 3 bases, leaving 8 bases of the junction unmatched. The CDR3 length is 14 residues. The germline V gene has CDR1 DFQATT and CDR2 SNEGSKA (reference sequence). The CDR3 loop is CSASSLAGGKEQFF. CDR3 DNA: TGCAGTGCTAGTTCCCTAGCGGGGGGCAAGGAGCAGTTCTTC.

The rearrangement joins TRBV5-4 to TRBJ2-1, with 16 bases that match TRBD2. The CDR3 is 18 residues long. The V gene's germline CDR1 is SGHNT and CDR2 YYREEE (reference sequence). With V trimmed by 0 bases and J by 9 bases, 9 bases remained unmatched. CDR3 sequence reads: CASSLGVGTSGGAGEQFF. For the CDR3, the DNA is TGTGCCAGCAGCTTGGGCGTTGGGACTAGCGGGGGGGCCGGTGAGCAGTTCTTC.

CDR3 residues: CASSSLRGASNYGYTF. The CDR3 region has the DNA TGTGCCAGCAGCTCCCTTCGGGGGGCCTCTAACTATGGCTACACCTTC. The chain uses TRBV7-2 and TRBJ1-2; tentatively, D is TRBD1 (6 bases). Trimming took 4 bases from V and 0 from J, leaving 15 bases between them. Looked up from germline, CDR1 is SGHTA and CDR2 is FQGNSA. This CDR3 contains 16 residues.

The rearrangement uses TRBV3-1 (or the pseudogene TRBV3-2) and TRBJ1-2; D remains unclear. V shed 1 base and J shed 7 bases, with 7 bases lying between them. Germline values: CDR1 LGHDT, CDR2 YNNKEL (reference sequence). The CDR3 totals 12 residues. The CDR3 coding sequence is TGTGCCAGCAGCCAAGGGACTGGTGGCTACACCTTC. It codes for CASSQGTGGYTF.

V is TRBV5-1 and J is TRBJ2-3; tentative D call: TRBD1 (6 bases). V was trimmed by 7 bases and J by 4 bases, leaving 19 bases between them. CDR3 size: 15 residues. Germline V gene sequence: CDR1 SGHRS, CDR2 YFSETQ. CDR3 coding DNA: TGCGCCAGCGCCCTCGGTGGGGGCGGACCAGATACGCAGTATTTT. It is translated as CASALGGGGPDTQYF.

The rearrangement links TRBV30 to TRBJ2-3; D remains ambiguous. The V end lost 0 bases, the J end lost 0 bases, and 10 bases lay between the germline ends. In germline, CDR1 is GTSNPN, CDR2 SVGIG (reference sequence). This CDR3 comprises 15 residues. The CDR3 region has the DNA TGTGCCTGGAGTGTACTGTCACCTAGCACAGATACGCAGTATTTT. Residues: CAWSVLSPSTDTQYF.

Here the CDR3 DNA reads TGTGCCAGCACGGGACTAGTCCAAGAGACCCAGTACTTC. Translating it yields CASTGLVQETQYF. The genes are TRBV3-1 (or the pseudogene TRBV3-2) and TRBJ2-5; 8 bases are shared with TRBD2. Losses at the gene ends were 7 bases for V and 1 base for J; bases not matched to a gene: 2. The CDR3 length is 13 residues. Germline assignment: CDR1 LGHDT and CDR2 YNNKEL (reference sequence).

The gene calls are TRBV15 and TRBJ1-1, with a possible D match to TRBD1 (6 bases). Deletions cut 2 bases from V and 4 bases from J, with 20 bases between. Germline values: CDR1 LNHNV, CDR2 YYDKDF (reference sequence). The CDR3 consists of 17 residues. CDR3 residues: CATSRPVGRGGGTEAFF. DNA for the CDR3: TGTGCCACCAGCAGACCGGTAGGGAGGGGGGGCGGCACTGAAGCTTTCTTT.

The V gene is TRBV10-1, the J gene TRBJ2-4; 7 nucleotides line up with TRBD1. V lost 0 bases to trimming and J lost 15 bases; unmatched junction nucleotides: 2. Germline V CDR1 and CDR2: WNHNN, SYGVQD (reference sequence). The CDR3 runs 11 residues. The CDR3 sequence: CASSESGQWYF. CDR3 DNA sequence: TGCGCCAGCAGTGAGTCGGGACAGTGGTACTTC.

This chain uses TRBV5-6 with TRBJ2-3, with D possibly matching TRBD2 (5 bases). Germline CDR1 SGHDT, CDR2 YYEEEE. Trimming left V 1 base short and J 7 bases short, with 13 bases between. The CDR3 extends over 14 amino acids. The CDR3 sequence is CASSLTIGGHTQYF. In nucleotides, the CDR3 is TGTGCCAGCAGCTTGACAATAGGAGGCCATACGCAGTATTTT.

This chain joins TRBV15 and TRBJ2-3; a weak D match, TRBD2 (7 bases). The V end lost 3 bases, the J end lost 0 bases, and 19 bases lay between the germline ends. Per the germline V gene, CDR1 is LNHNV and CDR2 is YYDKDF (reference sequence). This CDR3 contains 18 residues. Here the CDR3 reads CATSRGIRGAQSTDTQYF. As DNA, the CDR3 is TGTGCCACCAGCAGGGGGATACGGGGGGCGCAGAGCACAGATACGCAGTATTTT.